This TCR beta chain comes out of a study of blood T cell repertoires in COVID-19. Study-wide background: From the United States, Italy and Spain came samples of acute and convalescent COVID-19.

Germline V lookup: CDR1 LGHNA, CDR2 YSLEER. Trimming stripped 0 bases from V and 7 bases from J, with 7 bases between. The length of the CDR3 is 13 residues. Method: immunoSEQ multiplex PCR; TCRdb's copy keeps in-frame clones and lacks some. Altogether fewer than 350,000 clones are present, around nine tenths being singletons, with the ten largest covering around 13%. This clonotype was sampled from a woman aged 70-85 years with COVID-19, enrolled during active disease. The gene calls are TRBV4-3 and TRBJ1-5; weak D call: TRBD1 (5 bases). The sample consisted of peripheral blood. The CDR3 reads CASSQDWGQPQHF. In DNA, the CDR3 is TGCGCCAGCAGCCAAGATTGGGGCCAGCCCCAGCATTTT.